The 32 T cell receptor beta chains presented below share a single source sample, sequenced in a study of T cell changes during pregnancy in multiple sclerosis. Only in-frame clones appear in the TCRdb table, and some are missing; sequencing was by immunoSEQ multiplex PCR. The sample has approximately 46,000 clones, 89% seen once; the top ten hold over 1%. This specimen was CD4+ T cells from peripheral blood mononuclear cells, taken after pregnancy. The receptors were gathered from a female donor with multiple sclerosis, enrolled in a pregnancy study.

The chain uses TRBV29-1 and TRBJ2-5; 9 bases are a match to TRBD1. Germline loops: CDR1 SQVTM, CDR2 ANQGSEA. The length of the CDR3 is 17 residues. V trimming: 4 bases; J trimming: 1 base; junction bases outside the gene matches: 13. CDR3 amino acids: CSVGLEGQGISQETQYF. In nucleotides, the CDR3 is TGCAGCGTTGGGTTGGAGGGACAGGGTATATCCCAAGAGACCCAGTACTTC. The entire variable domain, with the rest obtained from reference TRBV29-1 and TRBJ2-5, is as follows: SAVISQKPSRDICQRGTSLTIQCQVDSQVTMMFWYRQQPGQSLTLIATANQGSEATYESGFVIDKFPISRPNLTFSTLTVSNMSPEDSSIYLCSVGLEGQGISQETQYFGPGTRLLVL.

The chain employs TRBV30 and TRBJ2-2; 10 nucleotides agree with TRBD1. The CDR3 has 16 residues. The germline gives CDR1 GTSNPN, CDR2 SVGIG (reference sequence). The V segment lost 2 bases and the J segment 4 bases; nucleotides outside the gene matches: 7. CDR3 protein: CAWSTPGQGSTGELFF. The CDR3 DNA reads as TGTGCCTGGAGTACCCCGGGACAGGGGTCCACCGGGGAGCTGTTTTTT.

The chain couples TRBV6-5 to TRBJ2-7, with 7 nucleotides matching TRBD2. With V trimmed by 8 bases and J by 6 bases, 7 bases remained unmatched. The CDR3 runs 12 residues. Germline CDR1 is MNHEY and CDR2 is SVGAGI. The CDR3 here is CASGRLAGEQYF. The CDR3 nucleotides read TGTGCCAGCGGGCGACTAGCTGGCGAGCAGTACTTC.

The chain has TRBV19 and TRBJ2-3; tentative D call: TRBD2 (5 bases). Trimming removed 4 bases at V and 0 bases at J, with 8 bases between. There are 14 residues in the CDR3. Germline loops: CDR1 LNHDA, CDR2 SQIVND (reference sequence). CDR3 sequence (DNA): TGTGCCAGTAGTACCCAGCGGAGCACAGATACGCAGTATTTT. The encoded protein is CASSTQRSTDTQYF.

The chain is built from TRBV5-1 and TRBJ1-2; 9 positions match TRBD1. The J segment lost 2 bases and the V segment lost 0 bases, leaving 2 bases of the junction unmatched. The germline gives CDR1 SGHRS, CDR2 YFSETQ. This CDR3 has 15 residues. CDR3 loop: CASSLAGTGNYGYTF. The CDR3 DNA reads TGCGCCAGCAGCTTGGCCGGGACAGGGAACTATGGCTACACCTTC.

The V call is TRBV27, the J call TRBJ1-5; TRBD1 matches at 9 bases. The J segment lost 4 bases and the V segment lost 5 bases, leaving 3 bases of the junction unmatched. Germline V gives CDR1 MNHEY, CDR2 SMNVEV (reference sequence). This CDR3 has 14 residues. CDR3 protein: CASSRDRVNQPQHF. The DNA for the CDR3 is TGTGCCAGCAGTCGGGACAGGGTAAATCAGCCCCAGCATTTT.

CDR3 DNA sequence: TGCGCCAGCAGCCAAGAAAGTTGGGGCCGAGAGACCCAGTACTTC. It is translated as CASSQESWGRETQYF. This rearrangement joins TRBV4-3 to TRBJ2-5; a possible D gene is TRBD1 (5 bases). V gave up 0 bases and J gave up 4 bases, with 12 bases separating them. Germline assignment: CDR1 LGHNA and CDR2 YSLEER. The CDR3 totals 15 residues.

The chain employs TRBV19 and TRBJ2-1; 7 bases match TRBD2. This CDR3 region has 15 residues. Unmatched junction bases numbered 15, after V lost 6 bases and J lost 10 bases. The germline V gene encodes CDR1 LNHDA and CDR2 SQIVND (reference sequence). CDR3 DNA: TGTGCCAGTAGGTCGGGGGGAGGGCCCATCGTGGAGCAGTTCTTC. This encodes CASRSGGGPIVEQFF.

CDR3 in amino acids: CASSPSPSLAHTDTQYF. CDR3 DNA: TGTGCCAGCAGTCCTTCCCCTAGCTTAGCCCACACAGATACGCAGTATTTT. The chain couples TRBV2 to TRBJ2-3, with D possibly TRBD2 on 5 matching bases. CDR3 length: 17 residues. V was cut by 5 bases and J by 2 bases, with 20 bases left in between. Germline loops: CDR1 SNHLY, CDR2 FYNNEI.

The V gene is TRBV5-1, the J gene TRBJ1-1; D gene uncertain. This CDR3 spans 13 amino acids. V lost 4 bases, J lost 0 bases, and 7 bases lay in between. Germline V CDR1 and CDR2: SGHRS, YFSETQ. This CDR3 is CASSRSLNTEAFF. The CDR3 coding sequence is TGCGCCAGCAGCCGGAGTTTGAACACTGAAGCTTTCTTT.

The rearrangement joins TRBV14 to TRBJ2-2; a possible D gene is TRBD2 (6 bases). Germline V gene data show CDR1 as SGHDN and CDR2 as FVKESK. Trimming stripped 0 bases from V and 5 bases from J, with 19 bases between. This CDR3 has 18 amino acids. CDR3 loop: CASSQENGGTVLTGELFF. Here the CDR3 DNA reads TGTGCCAGCAGCCAAGAAAACGGAGGGACCGTACTTACCGGGGAGCTGTTTTTT.

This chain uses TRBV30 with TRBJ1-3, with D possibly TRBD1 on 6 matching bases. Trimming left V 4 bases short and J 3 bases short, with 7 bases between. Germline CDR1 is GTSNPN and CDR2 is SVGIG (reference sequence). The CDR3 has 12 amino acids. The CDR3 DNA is TGTGCCTGGATGGACAGTGGAAACACCATATATTTT. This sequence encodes CAWMDSGNTIYF.

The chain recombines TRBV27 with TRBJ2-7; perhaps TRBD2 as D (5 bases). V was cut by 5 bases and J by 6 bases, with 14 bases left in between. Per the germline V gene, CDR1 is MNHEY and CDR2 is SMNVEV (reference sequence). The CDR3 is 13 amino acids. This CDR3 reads CASSPLGRGEQYF. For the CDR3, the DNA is TGTGCCAGCAGTCCCCTAGGGAGAGGCGAGCAGTACTTC.

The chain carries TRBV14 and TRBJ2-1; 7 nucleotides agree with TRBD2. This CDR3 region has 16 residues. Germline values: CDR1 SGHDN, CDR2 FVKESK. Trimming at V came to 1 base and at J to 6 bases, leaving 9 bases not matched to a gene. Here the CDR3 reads CASSQVVGGEGNEQFF. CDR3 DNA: TGTGCCAGCAGCCAAGTAGTGGGCGGGGAGGGCAATGAGCAGTTCTTC.

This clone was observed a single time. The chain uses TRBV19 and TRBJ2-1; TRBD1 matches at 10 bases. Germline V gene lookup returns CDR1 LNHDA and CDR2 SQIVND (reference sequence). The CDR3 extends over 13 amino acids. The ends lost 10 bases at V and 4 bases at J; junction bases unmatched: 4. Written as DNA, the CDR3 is TGTGCCACTGCGGGACAGGGGTACAATGAGCAGTTCTTC. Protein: CATAGQGYNEQFF.

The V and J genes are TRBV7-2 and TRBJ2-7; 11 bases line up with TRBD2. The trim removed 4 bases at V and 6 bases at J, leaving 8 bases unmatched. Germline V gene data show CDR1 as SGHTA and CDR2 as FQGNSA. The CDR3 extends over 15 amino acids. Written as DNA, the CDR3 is TGTGCCAGCAGCTCCGGCCGACTAGCGGGAACCGAGCAGTACTTC. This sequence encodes CASSSGRLAGTEQYF.

CDR3 DNA sequence: TGTGCCAGCAGCTTTTTGTCGCTGAGCGGAGATGGTTACGAGCAGTACTTC. Residues: CASSFLSLSGDGYEQYF. The gene calls are TRBV7-6 and TRBJ2-7; a weak D match, TRBD2 (5 bases). V was shortened by 3 bases and J by 4 bases, with 22 bases between the two germline ends. The CDR3 has 17 residues. Germline V gene lookup returns CDR1 SGHVS and CDR2 FNYEAQ.

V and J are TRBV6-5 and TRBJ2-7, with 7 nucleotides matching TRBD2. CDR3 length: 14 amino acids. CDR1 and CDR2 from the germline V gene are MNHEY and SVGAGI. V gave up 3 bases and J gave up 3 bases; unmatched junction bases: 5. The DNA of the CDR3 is TGTGCCAGCAGTTATGCTAGCGGAGACTACGAGCAGTACTTC. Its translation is CASSYASGDYEQYF.

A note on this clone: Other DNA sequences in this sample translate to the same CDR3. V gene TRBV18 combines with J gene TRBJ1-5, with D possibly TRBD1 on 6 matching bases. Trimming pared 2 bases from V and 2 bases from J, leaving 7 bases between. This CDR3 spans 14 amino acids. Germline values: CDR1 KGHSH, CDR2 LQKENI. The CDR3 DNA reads TGTGCCAGCTCACCATCAGGGGGCAATCAGCCCCAGCATTTT. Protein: CASSPSGGNQPQHF.

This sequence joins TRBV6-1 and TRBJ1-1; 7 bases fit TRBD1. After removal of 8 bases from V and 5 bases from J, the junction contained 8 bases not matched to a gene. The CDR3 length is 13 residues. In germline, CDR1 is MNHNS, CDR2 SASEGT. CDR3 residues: CASLLSGGTEAFF. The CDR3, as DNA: TGTGCCAGCCTCCTGTCAGGGGGAACTGAAGCTTTCTTT.

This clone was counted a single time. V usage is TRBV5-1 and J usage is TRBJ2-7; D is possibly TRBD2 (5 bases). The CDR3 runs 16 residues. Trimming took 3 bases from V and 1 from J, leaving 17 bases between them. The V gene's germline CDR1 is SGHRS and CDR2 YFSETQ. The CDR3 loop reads CASSSPRLRRSYEQYF. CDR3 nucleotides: TGCGCCAGCAGCTCTCCAAGGTTAAGGAGGTCCTACGAGCAGTACTTC.

CDR3 protein: CASSLVGGRIPDTQYF. The CDR3 nucleotides are TGCGCCAGCAGCTTGGTGGGGGGTCGCATTCCAGATACGCAGTATTTT. The chain combines TRBV5-1 with TRBJ2-3; tentatively, D is TRBD2 (6 bases). Deletions cut 0 bases from V and 4 bases from J, with 15 bases between. Germline V gene sequence: CDR1 SGHRS, CDR2 YFSETQ. CDR3 length equals 16 residues.

CDR3 bases: TGTGCCAGCAGCTTTGGCGGGACCCAGTACTTC. Translated, it gives CASSFGGTQYF. The chain combines TRBV11-2 with TRBJ2-5; no firm D call. The CDR3 extends over 11 amino acids. V lost 3 bases and J 7 bases, leaving 6 bases between the germline ends. Germline V gene lookup returns CDR1 SGHAT and CDR2 FQNNGV. Full variable domain (outside the CDR3, taken from reference TRBV11-2 and TRBJ2-5): EAGVAQSPRYKIIEKRQSVAFWCNPISGHATLYWYQQILGQGPKLLIQFQNNGVVDDSQLPKDRFSAERLKGVDSTLKIQPAKLEDSAVYLCASSFGGTQYFGPGTRLLVL.

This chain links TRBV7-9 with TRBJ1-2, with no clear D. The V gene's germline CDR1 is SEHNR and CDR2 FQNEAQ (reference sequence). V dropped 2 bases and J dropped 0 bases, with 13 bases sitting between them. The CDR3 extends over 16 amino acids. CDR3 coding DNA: TGTGCCAGCAGCTTAAACACACAGCCTCCTAACTATGGCTACACCTTC. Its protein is CASSLNTQPPNYGYTF.

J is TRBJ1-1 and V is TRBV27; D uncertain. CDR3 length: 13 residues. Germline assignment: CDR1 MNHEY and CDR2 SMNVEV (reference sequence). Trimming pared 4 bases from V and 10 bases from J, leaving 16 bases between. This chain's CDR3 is CASSSGMTEVAFF. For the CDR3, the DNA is TGTGCCAGCAGTTCGGGGATGACCGAGGTAGCTTTCTTT.

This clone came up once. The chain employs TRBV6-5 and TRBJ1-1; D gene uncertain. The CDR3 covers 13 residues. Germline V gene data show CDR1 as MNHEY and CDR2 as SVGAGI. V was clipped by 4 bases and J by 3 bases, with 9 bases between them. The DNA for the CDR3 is TGTGCCAGCAGTTCCCCCCCCTACACTGAAGCTTTCTTT. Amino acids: CASSSPPYTEAFF.

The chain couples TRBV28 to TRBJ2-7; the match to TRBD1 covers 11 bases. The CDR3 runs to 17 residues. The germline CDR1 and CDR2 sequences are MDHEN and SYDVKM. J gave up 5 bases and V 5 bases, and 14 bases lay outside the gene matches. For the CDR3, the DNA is TGTGCCAGCAGTCCCCCCCTGGGACAGGGGGAGAAAGACGAGCAGTACTTC. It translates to CASSPPLGQGEKDEQYF.

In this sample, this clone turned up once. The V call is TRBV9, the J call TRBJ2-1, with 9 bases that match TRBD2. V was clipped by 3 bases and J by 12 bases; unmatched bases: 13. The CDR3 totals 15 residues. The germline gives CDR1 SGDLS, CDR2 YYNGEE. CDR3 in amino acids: CASSGSGSSMEGQFF. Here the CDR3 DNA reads TGTGCCAGCAGCGGTAGCGGGAGCTCAATGGAGGGGCAGTTCTTC.

The CDR3 DNA sequence: TGTGCCAGCAGCCAAGCCCGAGCCCCAGATACGCAGTATTTT. It translates to CASSQARAPDTQYF. The chain recombines TRBV2 with TRBJ2-3; no reliable D call. This CDR3 is 14 amino acids long. Germline-derived CDR1 and CDR2 are SNHLY and FYNNEI. Deletions cut 6 bases from V and 4 bases from J, with 14 bases between.

CDR3 sequence reads: CASSRTSGRSTDTQYF. The CDR3 coding sequence is TGTGCCAGCAGCCGGACTAGCGGGAGGAGCACAGATACGCAGTATTTT. The rearrangement links TRBV7-9 to TRBJ2-3, with 14 bases identical to TRBD2. Trimming cost V 5 bases and J 0 bases; bases outside gene matches: 1. The CDR3 extends over 16 amino acids. Germline CDR1 is SEHNR and CDR2 is FQNEAQ (reference sequence).

CDR3 protein: CASSLSSAGTDTQYF. The CDR3 DNA is TGTGCCAGCAGCTTAAGCTCCGCAGGCACAGATACGCAGTATTTT. V and J are TRBV7-3 and TRBJ2-3; D is undetermined. This CDR3 region has 15 residues. Between the trimmed V and J ends, which lost 1 base and 1 base, there was a span of 9 bases. The germline gives CDR1 SGHTA, CDR2 FQGTGA.

CDR3 residues: CASSPPGDRGYGYTF. CDR3 coding DNA: TGTGCCAGCTCACCACCGGGGGACAGGGGCTATGGCTACACCTTC. The chain recombines TRBV18 with TRBJ1-2, with TRBD1 matching over 10 bases. The junction had 2 bases not matched to a gene; V was cut back by 0 bases and J by 4 bases. In germline, CDR1 is KGHSH, CDR2 LQKENI. The CDR3 is made up of 15 amino acids.